The 30 T cell receptor beta chains in this list originate from one sample, sequenced in a study of blood T cell repertoires in COVID-19. The assay was immunoSEQ multiplex PCR, and TCRdb's table has in-frame clones only and misses some. Of 200,000 to 250,000 clones in the sample, 84% were seen once. What was sequenced was PBMCs or T cells enriched from blood (not recorded which). Receptors were obtained from a man aged 55-75 years who had recovered from COVID-19.

The gene calls are TRBV28 and TRBJ2-7; 9 bases match TRBD1. Germline-derived CDR1 and CDR2 are MDHEN and SYDVKM. The CDR3 loop spans 14 amino acids. The V gene end was trimmed by 6 bases and the J gene end by 3 bases; junction bases not matched to a gene: 6. DNA for the CDR3: TGTGCCAGCAGGCCGGGACAGGGTATCTACGAGCAGTACTTC. It codes for CASRPGQGIYEQYF. Complete variable domain (other parts from reference TRBV28 and TRBJ2-7): DVKVTQSSRYLVKRTGEKVFLECVQDMDHENMFWYRQDPGLGLRLIYFSYDVKMKEKGDIPEGYSVSREKKERFSLILESASTNQTSMYLCASRPGQGIYEQYFGPGTRLTVT.

This clone was observed once. The V gene is TRBV27, the J gene TRBJ1-2; D gene unclear. The germline V gene has CDR1 MNHEY and CDR2 SMNVEV (reference sequence). V was clipped by 2 bases and J by 3 bases, with 16 bases between them. The CDR3 is made up of 16 amino acids. CDR3 nucleotides: TGTGCCAGCAGTTTAACGGTGGCTCCCGGGGACTATGGCTACACCTTC. This codes for CASSLTVAPGDYGYTF.

The chain carries TRBV7-6 and TRBJ2-6; D is possibly TRBD2 (7 bases). The CDR3 runs to 18 residues. The V end lost 2 bases, the J end lost 1 base, and 15 bases lay between the germline ends. Germline V CDR1 and CDR2: SGHVS, FNYEAQ. CDR3 nucleotide sequence: TGTGCCAGCAGCTTAAAAGGGGGGGTTTATTCTGGGGCCAACGTCCTGACTTTC. As protein: CASSLKGGVYSGANVLTF. Looking up the rest from reference TRBV7-6 and TRBJ2-6 gives the full variable domain: GAGVSQSPRYKVTKRGQDVALRCDPISGHVSLYWYRQALGQGPEFLTYFNYEAQQDKSGLPNDRFSAERPEGSISTLTIQRTEQRDSAMYRCASSLKGGVYSGANVLTFGAGSRLTVL.

The chain couples TRBV27 to TRBJ2-3, with TRBD1 as a possible D gene (5 bases). Per the germline V gene, CDR1 is MNHEY and CDR2 is SMNVEV (reference sequence). This CDR3 has 19 amino acids. Trimming left V 3 bases short and J 4 bases short, with 26 bases between. The CDR3 here is CASSLGRAGWPAKSDTQYF. CDR3 in DNA: TGTGCCAGCAGTTTGGGGCGAGCAGGTTGGCCAGCAAAGTCAGATACGCAGTATTTT.

This sequence joins TRBV5-4 and TRBJ1-3, with 7 bases aligning to TRBD1. There are 15 residues in the CDR3. Trimming at V came to 1 base and at J to 2 bases, leaving 3 bases not matched to a gene. Germline CDR1 and CDR2: SGHNT and YYREEE (reference sequence). CDR3 sequence reads: CASSLTTGAGNTIYF. The CDR3 bases are TGTGCCAGCAGCTTGACCACAGGGGCTGGAAACACCATATATTTT.

J is TRBJ1-4 and V is TRBV2; 7 nucleotides match TRBD1. The CDR3 has 18 amino acids. Per germline, CDR1 SNHLY and CDR2 FYNNEI. V lost 4 bases and J lost 7; bases outside the gene matches: 18. The CDR3 DNA sequence: TGTGCCAGCAGTGGTTTAGGAAGGGGGCAGGACCCTACTGAAAAACTGTTTTTT. It yields the protein CASSGLGRGQDPTEKLFF.

V usage is TRBV19 and J usage is TRBJ2-7; D gene uncertain. This CDR3 region has 14 residues. The germline CDR1 and CDR2 sequences are LNHDA and SQIVND (reference sequence). Trimming removed 3 bases at V and 3 bases at J, with 12 bases between. CDR3 residues: CASSIRAPNYEQYF. Here the CDR3 DNA reads TGTGCCAGTAGTATTCGTGCGCCAAACTACGAGCAGTACTTC.

The gene calls are TRBV5-5 and TRBJ1-4, with D unresolved. Germline lookup yields CDR1 SGHKS and CDR2 YYEKEE (reference sequence). CDR3 size: 16 residues. V was cut by 4 bases and J by 0 bases, with 13 bases left in between. As DNA, the CDR3 is TGTGCCAGCAGCCGGACCGGACTTACAACTAATGAAAAACTGTTTTTT. Amino acid sequence: CASSRTGLTTNEKLFF.

This rearrangement joins TRBV19 to TRBJ1-2, with 8 nucleotides matching TRBD1. The CDR3 is 14 amino acids. Looked up from germline, CDR1 is LNHDA and CDR2 is SQIVND (reference sequence). Trimming removed 8 bases from V and 4 bases from J; junction bases left unmatched: 9. In nucleotides, the CDR3 is TGTGCCAGTCGGAGGACAGGGATCGGCTATGGCTACACCTTC. It specifies CASRRTGIGYGYTF.

The chain links TRBV13 to TRBJ2-2; the match to TRBD1 covers 7 bases. This CDR3 has 16 amino acids. The V and J ends lost 5 bases and 0 bases, in that order; junction bases with no gene match: 6. In germline, CDR1 is PRHDT, CDR2 FYEKMQ (reference sequence). The CDR3 sequence: CASSPAGTANTGELFF. CDR3 DNA: TGTGCCAGCAGCCCCGCCGGGACAGCGAACACCGGGGAGCTGTTTTTT.

V gene TRBV12-3 or TRBV12-4 combines with J gene TRBJ1-2, with TRBD1 matching 7 bases. V lost 6 bases to trimming and J lost 3 bases; unmatched junction nucleotides: 1. CDR3 length: 12 amino acids. CDR3 nucleotides: TGTGCCAGCAGCGGGACAGACTATGGCTACACCTTC. Translating it yields CASSGTDYGYTF.

This rearrangement joins TRBV9 to TRBJ2-3; 9 bases align to TRBD1. Trimming cost V 2 bases and J 3 bases; bases outside gene matches: 7. The CDR3 is 16 residues long. CDR1 and CDR2 from the germline V gene are SGDLS and YYNGEE. The CDR3, as DNA: TGTGCCAGCAGCGTCCGATCGGGACAGGGAACAGATACGCAGTATTTT. Its protein product is CASSVRSGQGTDTQYF.

The chain recombines TRBV20-1 with TRBJ2-7; no clear D. CDR3 length: 11 residues. V lost 5 bases and J 5 bases, leaving 10 bases between the germline ends. Germline V gene sequence: CDR1 DFQATT, CDR2 SNEGSKA (reference sequence). The CDR3 reads CSALNTDEQYF. The DNA for the CDR3 is TGCAGTGCTCTTAACACCGACGAGCAGTACTTC.

The gene calls are TRBV5-1 and TRBJ1-5; a possible D gene is TRBD1 (6 bases). The CDR3 runs to 13 residues. Germline V gene lookup returns CDR1 SGHRS and CDR2 YFSETQ. The ends were cut back, 3 bases at V and 5 bases at J, with 9 bases in the middle. The CDR3 sequence is CASSWTVDQPQHF. CDR3 nucleotides: TGCGCCAGCAGCTGGACAGTGGATCAGCCCCAGCATTTT.

V and J are TRBV19 and TRBJ2-5, with D possibly being TRBD2 (7 bases). Germline CDR1 LNHDA, CDR2 SQIVND (reference sequence). Between the trimmed V and J ends, which lost 10 bases and 3 bases, there was a span of 21 bases. The CDR3 is 15 residues long. The CDR3 DNA sequence: TGTGCCACCTCAGACAGGCCAAGCGGGGAAGAGACCCAGTACTTC. Translation gives CATSDRPSGEETQYF.

The chain joins TRBV18 to TRBJ2-2, with 8 positions matching TRBD1. Trimming removed 5 bases from V and 2 bases from J; junction bases left unmatched: 7. This CDR3 region has 16 residues. The germline V gene has CDR1 KGHSH and CDR2 LQKENI. The CDR3 nucleotides read TGTGCCAGCTCATTTGGAGGGACAGGAAACACCGGGGAGCTGTTTTTT. Encoded protein: CASSFGGTGNTGELFF. The whole variable domain, remainder taken from reference TRBV18 and TRBJ2-2, is NAGVMQNPRHLVRRRGQEARLRCSPMKGHSHVYWYRQLPEEGLKFMVYLQKENIIDESGMPKERFSAEFPKEGPSILRIQQVVRGDSAAYFCASSFGGTGNTGELFFGEGSRLTVL.

The genes are TRBV6-8 and TRBJ2-3; maybe TRBD2 (5 bases). Per germline, CDR1 MNHGY and CDR2 SAAAGT. The CDR3 contains 14 residues. Trimming stripped 7 bases from V and 0 bases from J, with 11 bases between. The CDR3 bases are TGTGCCAGCAACCAGACTAAAAGCACAGATACGCAGTATTTT. Its protein product is CASNQTKSTDTQYF.

J is TRBJ2-2 and V is TRBV10-2; D gene ambiguous. Trimming cost V 3 bases and J 2 bases, with 13 bases left between them. Per germline, CDR1 WSHSY and CDR2 SAAADI. The CDR3 runs 16 residues. CDR3 loop: CASSDEAQRNTGELFF. The CDR3 DNA reads TGCGCCAGCAGTGACGAGGCGCAGCGAAACACCGGGGAGCTGTTTTTT.

As for this clone: A read error may produce the germline difference seen at one junction end. The rearrangement links TRBV7-7 to TRBJ2-5, with 8 bases fitting TRBD1. The CDR3 spans 13 residues. Germline V CDR1 and CDR2: SSHAT, FNYEAQ (reference sequence). CDR3 amino acids: CASSSDRDETQYF. CDR3 nucleotides: TGTGCTAGCAGCTCGGACAGGGATGAGACCCAGTACTTC.

This chain uses TRBV27 with TRBJ2-2, with 7 bases aligning to TRBD1. Trimming cost V 2 bases and J 0 bases; bases outside gene matches: 3. Per the germline V gene, CDR1 is MNHEY and CDR2 is SMNVEV (reference sequence). The CDR3 runs to 16 residues. CDR3 nucleotide sequence: TGTGCCAGCAGTTTAAAGGGGACAGCGAACACCGGGGAGCTGTTTTTT. Amino acids: CASSLKGTANTGELFF.

This rearrangement joins TRBV3-1 (or the pseudogene TRBV3-2) to TRBJ1-1; 8 bases are a match to TRBD1. The CDR3 has 14 residues. Germline trimming cut 5 bases from V and 6 bases from J; bases unmatched to any gene: 8. Germline CDR1 reads LGHDT; CDR2 reads YNNKEL (reference sequence). CDR3: CASSLGQAFAEAFF. The CDR3 DNA sequence: TGTGCCAGCAGCTTGGGACAGGCCTTCGCTGAAGCTTTCTTT.

The chain employs TRBV4-2 and TRBJ1-5; D may be TRBD1 (6 bases). CDR3 length: 16 amino acids. The ends were cut back, 1 base at V and 2 bases at J, with 12 bases in the middle. CDR1 and CDR2 from the germline V gene are LGHNA and YNFKEQ. CDR3 coding DNA: TGTGCCAGCAGCCAAGGGGGGCAGGGCGGCAATCAGCCCCAGCATTTT. This gives the protein CASSQGGQGGNQPQHF.

This clone was seen just once. The rearrangement uses TRBV5-1 and TRBJ2-5, with 14 positions matching TRBD2. The CDR3 extends over 15 amino acids. Germline CDR1 SGHRS, CDR2 YFSETQ. The ends lost 4 bases at V and 3 bases at J; junction bases unmatched: 2. The CDR3 reads CASSRGLAGEETQYF. DNA for the CDR3: TGCGCCAGCAGCAGGGGACTAGCGGGGGAAGAGACCCAGTACTTC.

In nucleotides, the CDR3 is TGTGCCAGCAGCCAAGTCGACACGAAGGCAGGTTCGCTGTTTTTT. This encodes CASSQVDTKAGSLFF. This chain joins TRBV4-2 and TRBJ1-4; D not certain. This CDR3 contains 15 residues. Trimming left V 1 base short and J 14 bases short, with 20 bases between. CDR1 LGHNA and CDR2 YNFKEQ come from the germline V gene.

The chain links TRBV4-3 to TRBJ1-4; D may be TRBD1 (5 bases). Germline CDR1 and CDR2: LGHNA and YSLEER. The CDR3 runs 16 residues. Trimming cost V 5 bases and J 4 bases, with 17 bases left between them. CDR3 coding DNA: TGCGCCAGCAGCGCTAGATTACAGGCGTATAATGAAAAACTGTTTTTT. Protein product: CASSARLQAYNEKLFF.

The chain joins TRBV29-1 to TRBJ2-3; 7 nucleotides match TRBD2. The CDR3 loop spans 14 amino acids. The V gene's germline CDR1 is SQVTM and CDR2 ANQGSEA. J was trimmed by 0 bases and V by 8 bases; bases with no gene match: 8. As DNA, the CDR3 is TGCAGCTCGAGACTAGCCCCTAGCACAGATACGCAGTATTTT. Residues: CSSRLAPSTDTQYF.

This clone occurred a few times. The chain couples TRBV27 to TRBJ2-7; D gene unclear. This CDR3 region has 13 residues. Germline-derived CDR1 and CDR2 are MNHEY and SMNVEV (reference sequence). V dropped 3 bases and J dropped 0 bases, with 6 bases sitting between them. The CDR3 DNA sequence: TGTGCCAGCAGTTTTGGGCACTCCTACGAGCAGTACTTC. Residues: CASSFGHSYEQYF.

V usage is TRBV9 and J usage is TRBJ2-1; tentative D call: TRBD2 (5 bases). The CDR3 is made up of 18 amino acids. V lost 0 bases and J 4 bases, leaving 20 bases between the germline ends. Germline V CDR1 and CDR2: SGDLS, YYNGEE. The CDR3 reads CASSVEVHKVRVYNEQFF. The CDR3 DNA reads TGTGCCAGCAGCGTAGAAGTCCATAAGGTGAGGGTATACAATGAGCAGTTCTTC.

The chain's CDR3 is CASSLGGGGYETQYF. In DNA form, the CDR3 reads TGTGCCAGCAGCTTAGGTGGGGGGGGCTATGAGACCCAGTACTTC. The chain links TRBV11-3 to TRBJ2-5; possibly TRBD2 for D (7 bases). V was pared by 1 base and J by 5 bases, with 14 bases between. CDR1 and CDR2 from the germline V gene are SGHNT and YENEEA. The CDR3 has 15 amino acids.

This chain uses TRBV5-1 with TRBJ2-2; TRBD1 matches at 8 bases. The CDR3 loop spans 19 amino acids. V lost 1 base, J lost 2 bases, and 13 bases stayed unmatched. The germline V gene has CDR1 SGHRS and CDR2 YFSETQ. The CDR3 coding sequence is TGCGCCAGCAGCTTGCTTGCAGGGGGCAAATCGATCAACACCGGGGAGCTGTTTTTT. Its protein product is CASSLLAGGKSINTGELFF.